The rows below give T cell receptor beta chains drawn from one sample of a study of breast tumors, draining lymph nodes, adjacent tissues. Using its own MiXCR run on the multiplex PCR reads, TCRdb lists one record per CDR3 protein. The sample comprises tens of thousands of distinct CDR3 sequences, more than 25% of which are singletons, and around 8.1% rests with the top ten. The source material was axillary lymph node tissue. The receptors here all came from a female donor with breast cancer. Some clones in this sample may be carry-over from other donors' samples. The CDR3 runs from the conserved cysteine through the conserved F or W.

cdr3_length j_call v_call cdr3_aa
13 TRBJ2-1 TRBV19 CASRHRADNEQFF
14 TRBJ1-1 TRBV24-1 CATSGSGMNTEAFF
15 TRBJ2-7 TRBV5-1 CASRSGLAVSYEQYF
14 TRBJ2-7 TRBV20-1 CSATGQSLFYERYF
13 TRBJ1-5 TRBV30 CAWSAQGNQPQHF
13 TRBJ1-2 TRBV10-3 CAISESDSDGYTF
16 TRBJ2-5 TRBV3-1 CASSLLGTSGQETQYF
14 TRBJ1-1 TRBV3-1 CASSQGDLNTEAFF
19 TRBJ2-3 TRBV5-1 CASSLGHIPGPGYTDTQYF
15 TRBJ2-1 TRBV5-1 CASSFDTRSGNEQFF
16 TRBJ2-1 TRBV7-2 CASSGTSGRWFDEQFF
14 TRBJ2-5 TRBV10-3 CAISESDRGRTQYF
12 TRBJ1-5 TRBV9 CASSQGLQPQHF
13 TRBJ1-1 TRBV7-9 CASSLGQVAEAFF
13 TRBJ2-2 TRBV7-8 CASSAKNTGELFF
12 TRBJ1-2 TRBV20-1 CSARVTGAGYTF
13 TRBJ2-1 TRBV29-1 CSVDVEPNNEQFF
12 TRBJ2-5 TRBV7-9 CASRDSWETQYF
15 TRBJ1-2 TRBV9 CASSVDPLDSYGYTF
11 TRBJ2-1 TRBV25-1 CASSSKNEQFF
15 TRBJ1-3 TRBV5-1 CASSPLGGSGNTIYF
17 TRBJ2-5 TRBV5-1 CASSNTGGGWVQETQYF
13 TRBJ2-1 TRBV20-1 CSGTSGRGDEQFF
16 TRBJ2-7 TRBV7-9 CASSLGGAGVAYGQYF
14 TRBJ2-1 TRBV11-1 CANSGLAATNEQFF
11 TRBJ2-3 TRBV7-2 CASSFTDTQYF
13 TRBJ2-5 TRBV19 CASSARQDGTQYF
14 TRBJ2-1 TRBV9 CASSEALAYNEQSF